Included here is one T cell receptor beta chain sequence, with context. What it recognizes is unknown. The V and J ends lost 2 bases and 4 bases, in that order; junction bases with no gene match: 6. Germline V CDR1 and CDR2: MNHEY, SVGAGI. The CDR3 has 15 amino acids. This sample stems from a study of T cell responses to AZD1222 COVID-19 vaccine. Study results and caveats: Clonal diversity was possibly underestimated, and the donors were mostly white British, with more females.

Only in-frame clones appear in the TCRdb table, and some are missing; sequencing was by immunoSEQ multiplex PCR. Seen here are approximately 120,000 clones, about 88% observed once, and the top ten hold approximately 8.8%. This receptor was identified in an adult who received the AZD1222 COVID-19 vaccine. The source material was peripheral blood, sampled 28 days after the second AZD1222 dose. The chain recombines TRBV6-5 with TRBJ2-3, with 7 bases lining up with TRBD2. This chain's CDR3 is CASSYQAGTPDTQYF. The CDR3 region has the DNA TGTGCCAGCAGTTACCAAGCGGGAACCCCAGATACGCAGTATTTT.